A single sample gave rise to the 20 T cell receptor beta chains below, sequenced in a study of cytomegalovirus exposure and HLA in healthy donors. PCR used 60 Vbeta primers and 13 Jbeta primers. Assay used: immunoSEQ multiplex PCR; TCRdb lists only in-frame clones, some missing. The sample shows about 120,000 clones, over 65% of them seen only once. Specimen: PBMCs. Receptors originate from a man aged 25-40 years in good health and CMV-seropositive.

The chain combines TRBV30 with TRBJ2-7, with no clear D. V lost 4 bases to trimming and J lost 4 bases, with 11 bases between them. This CDR3 has 12 residues. Germline V lookup: CDR1 GTSNPN, CDR2 SVGIG (reference sequence). The CDR3 region is CAWTDGRYEQYF. CDR3 in DNA: TGTGCCTGGACCGATGGCAGATACGAGCAGTACTTC.

As regards this clone: At one boundary the junction diverges from the germline segment, which might be a read error. V and J are TRBV28 and TRBJ2-7; a weak D match, TRBD1 (6 bases). CDR3 size: 14 residues. Germline CDR1 reads MDHEN; CDR2 reads SYDVKM. The DNA of the CDR3 is TGTGTCAGCAGCGAGATGGACAGTACCTACGAGCAGTACTTC. This translates into CVSSEMDSTYEQYF.

This clone has a single count. This chain links TRBV10-3 with TRBJ1-5; D is unresolved. V was clipped by 2 bases and J by 5 bases, with 10 bases between them. Germline V gene data show CDR1 as ENHRY and CDR2 as SYGVKD. The CDR3 has 14 residues. CDR3 DNA: TGTGCCATCAGTGAGCGGTTAGAGTATCAGCCCCAGCATTTT. Protein sequence: CAISERLEYQPQHF.

The chain carries TRBV5-8 and TRBJ2-1; 8 nucleotides agree with TRBD2. The V gene end was trimmed by 7 bases and the J gene end by 8 bases; junction bases not matched to a gene: 8. Per the germline V gene, CDR1 is SGHTS and CDR2 is YDEGEE. The CDR3 has 13 residues. CDR3 bases: TGTGCCAGCTGGAGCGGGAGTAGGTATGAGCAGTTCTTC. Protein: CASWSGSRYEQFF.

The chain has TRBV2 and TRBJ1-5, with D possibly TRBD1 on 6 matching bases. Trimming took off 6 bases at V and 7 bases at J, with 16 bases between the two ends. This CDR3 spans 14 amino acids. Germline V gene data show CDR1 as SNHLY and CDR2 as FYNNEI. The CDR3 DNA sequence: TGTGCCAGCAGGGAAACAGGGCCAGGACAGCCCCAGCATTTT. As protein: CASRETGPGQPQHF. Variable domain in full (rest from reference TRBV2 and TRBJ1-5): EPEVTQTPSHQVTQMGQEVILRCVPISNHLYFYWYRQILGQKVEFLVSFYNNEISEKSEIFDDQFSVERPDGSNFTLKIRSTKLEDSAMYFCASRETGPGQPQHFGDGTRLSIL.

This clone was seen a single time. In nucleotides, the CDR3 is TGTGCCAGCAGCGCGACCGGGACAGGGCGTTCGGGGGAGCTGTTTTTT. Amino acid sequence: CASSATGTGRSGELFF. This chain joins TRBV9 and TRBJ2-2; TRBD1 matches at 9 bases. From germline, CDR1 is SGDLS and CDR2 YYNGEE. J lost 8 bases, V lost 3 bases, and 11 bases had no gene match. This CDR3 is 16 amino acids long.

The chain uses TRBV10-3 and TRBJ2-3; unclear D gene. V lost 0 bases, J lost 1 base, and 11 bases lay in between. The V gene's germline CDR1 is ENHRY and CDR2 SYGVKD. The CDR3 is 16 amino acids. CDR3 nucleotide sequence: TGTGCCATCAGTGAGTCTCGAGCTCGCGGCACAGATACGCAGTATTTT. It yields the protein CAISESRARGTDTQYF.

This chain connects TRBV6-1 to TRBJ2-2; 8 bases align to TRBD1. CDR3 size: 15 residues. The trim removed 7 bases at V and 4 bases at J, leaving 8 bases unmatched. Germline CDR1 is MNHNS and CDR2 is SASEGT. The CDR3 loop is CASMRDRLATGELFF. The CDR3 DNA reads as TGTGCCAGCATGCGGGACAGGCTCGCCACCGGGGAGCTGTTTTTT.

The chain employs TRBV18 and TRBJ2-7, with TRBD2 identical over 10 bases. Trimming cost V 6 bases and J 0 bases; bases outside gene matches: 11. Germline V gene lookup returns CDR1 KGHSH and CDR2 LQKENI. The CDR3 length is 17 residues. CDR3 protein: CASSQSSGRGGSYEQYF. The CDR3 bases are TGTGCCAGCTCCCAATCTAGCGGGAGAGGTGGCTCCTACGAGCAGTACTTC. Complete variable domain (other parts from reference TRBV18 and TRBJ2-7): NAGVMQNPRHLVRRRGQEARLRCSPMKGHSHVYWYRQLPEEGLKFMVYLQKENIIDESGMPKERFSAEFPKEGPSILRIQQVVRGDSAAYFCASSQSSGRGGSYEQYFGPGTRLTVT.

This chain uses TRBV11-2 with TRBJ2-1; D call uncertain. CDR1 SGHAT and CDR2 FQNNGV come from the germline V gene. The CDR3 has 12 residues. Deletions cut 8 bases from V and 3 bases from J, with 8 bases between. The CDR3 sequence is CASLDDYNEQFF. The CDR3 region has the DNA TGTGCCAGCCTAGACGACTACAATGAGCAGTTCTTC.

The chain links TRBV27 to TRBJ2-7; 13 nucleotides line up with TRBD2. CDR1 and CDR2 from the germline V gene are MNHEY and SMNVEV (reference sequence). J lost 4 bases, V lost 5 bases, and 5 bases had no gene match. CDR3 length: 15 amino acids. The DNA for the CDR3 is TGTGCCAGCAGTCCGCGGACTAGCGGGAGATACGAGCAGTACTTC. This codes for CASSPRTSGRYEQYF.

This clone came up once. The chain recombines TRBV27 with TRBJ2-2; 12 positions agree with TRBD2. Germline CDR1 MNHEY, CDR2 SMNVEV (reference sequence). This CDR3 spans 18 amino acids. J lost 1 base, V lost 6 bases, and 9 bases had no gene match. The CDR3 nucleotides are TGTGCCAGCAGGCATGGACTAGCGGGGTTGTTGAACACCGGGGAGCTGTTTTTT. It codes for CASRHGLAGLLNTGELFF.

The V call is TRBV5-4, the J call TRBJ2-7; 7 nucleotides line up with TRBD2. CDR3 length equals 15 residues. Germline lookup yields CDR1 SGHNT and CDR2 YYREEE (reference sequence). The ends lost 4 bases at V and 4 bases at J; junction bases unmatched: 11. The CDR3 sequence: CASSGWTRAHYEQYF. In DNA, the CDR3 is TGTGCCAGCAGCGGGTGGACTAGGGCTCATTACGAGCAGTACTTC.

V gene TRBV9 combines with J gene TRBJ1-2; TRBD1 agrees at 12 bases. Per the germline V gene, CDR1 is SGDLS and CDR2 is YYNGEE. The trim removed 4 bases at V and 4 bases at J, leaving 5 bases unmatched. The CDR3 covers 15 residues. CDR3 nucleotide sequence: TGTGCCAGCAGCCCTGGGACAGGGGGCGCCTATGGCTACACCTTC. As protein: CASSPGTGGAYGYTF.

The chain combines TRBV15 with TRBJ2-1; maybe TRBD1 (5 bases). Trimming removed 7 bases from V and 6 bases from J, with 13 bases in between. The CDR3 runs 13 residues. Germline V lookup: CDR1 LNHNV, CDR2 YYDKDF (reference sequence). In nucleotides, the CDR3 is TGTGCCACCACCCAGGAGACAGCCAATGAGCAGTTCTTC. It codes for CATTQETANEQFF.

This clone was recorded only once. The chain is built from TRBV10-3 and TRBJ2-3, with a tentative D call TRBD2 (5 bases). V was cut by 8 bases and J by 0 bases, with 9 bases left in between. This CDR3 is 13 amino acids long. CDR1 is ENHRY, CDR2 SYGVKD, per germline. The chain's CDR3 is CAIGVASTDTQYF. The CDR3 nucleotides are TGTGCCATCGGAGTAGCGAGCACAGATACGCAGTATTTT.

The J gene is TRBJ2-1, the V gene TRBV4-1; 8 nucleotides agree with TRBD2. J gave up 6 bases and V 3 bases, and 16 bases lay outside the gene matches. CDR1 and CDR2 from the germline V gene are MGHRA and YSYEKL. CDR3 size: 18 residues. The DNA of the CDR3 is TGCGCCAGCAGCCATCGCAACCCCGGGACTAGGAACTCCAATGAGCAGTTCTTC. This encodes CASSHRNPGTRNSNEQFF.

This chain joins TRBV7-7 and TRBJ2-1, with 14 bases lining up with TRBD2. Germline CDR1 is SSHAT and CDR2 is FNYEAQ (reference sequence). V trimming: 5 bases; J trimming: 6 bases; junction bases outside the gene matches: 3. The CDR3 loop spans 15 amino acids. The chain's CDR3 is CASSVGTSGGNEQFF. The CDR3 bases are TGTGCCAGCAGCGTTGGGACTAGCGGGGGCAATGAGCAGTTCTTC.

This chain links TRBV27 with TRBJ1-2; D is possibly TRBD1 (5 bases). Germline CDR1 is MNHEY and CDR2 is SMNVEV (reference sequence). Trimming stripped 6 bases from V and 0 bases from J, with 11 bases between. This CDR3 spans 14 amino acids. The CDR3 spells CASSRTNSNYGYTF. CDR3 sequence (DNA): TGTGCCAGCAGCCGGACAAATTCTAACTATGGCTACACCTTC.

The gene calls are TRBV21-1 and TRBJ1-1. TRBV21-1 is a listed pseudogene. The CDR3 sequence is 10 residues long. The CDR3, as DNA: TGTGCCACCTTCAACACTGAAGCTTTCTTT. Translation gives CATFNTEAFF.